This note documents a single T cell receptor beta chain sequence. Sequencing was performed with immunoSEQ multiplex PCR; in TCRdb, only in-frame clones are kept and a portion is missing. The sample shows more than 200,000 clones, more than 75% of them seen only once. The data derive from a study of blood T cell repertoires in COVID-19. Overall study context: The United States, Italy and Spain provided the acute and convalescent COVID-19 samples.

Each participant's cohort was designated according to participant-reported clinical history. The CDR3 contains 15 residues. Germline CDR1 LGHNA, CDR2 YSLEER. V trimming: 4 bases; J trimming: 9 bases; junction bases outside the gene matches: 9. The V gene is TRBV4-3, the J gene TRBJ1-6; 7 nucleotides match TRBD1. This TCR was recovered from a man aged 25-45 years in a cohort exposed to, infected with or recovered from COVID-19 (not recorded which). The sequenced sample was PBMCs or T cells enriched from blood (not recorded which). CDR3 protein: CASSRQAGGSSPLHF. The CDR3 DNA follows: TGCGCCAGCAGCCGACAAGCAGGGGGTAGTTCACCCCTCCACTTT.